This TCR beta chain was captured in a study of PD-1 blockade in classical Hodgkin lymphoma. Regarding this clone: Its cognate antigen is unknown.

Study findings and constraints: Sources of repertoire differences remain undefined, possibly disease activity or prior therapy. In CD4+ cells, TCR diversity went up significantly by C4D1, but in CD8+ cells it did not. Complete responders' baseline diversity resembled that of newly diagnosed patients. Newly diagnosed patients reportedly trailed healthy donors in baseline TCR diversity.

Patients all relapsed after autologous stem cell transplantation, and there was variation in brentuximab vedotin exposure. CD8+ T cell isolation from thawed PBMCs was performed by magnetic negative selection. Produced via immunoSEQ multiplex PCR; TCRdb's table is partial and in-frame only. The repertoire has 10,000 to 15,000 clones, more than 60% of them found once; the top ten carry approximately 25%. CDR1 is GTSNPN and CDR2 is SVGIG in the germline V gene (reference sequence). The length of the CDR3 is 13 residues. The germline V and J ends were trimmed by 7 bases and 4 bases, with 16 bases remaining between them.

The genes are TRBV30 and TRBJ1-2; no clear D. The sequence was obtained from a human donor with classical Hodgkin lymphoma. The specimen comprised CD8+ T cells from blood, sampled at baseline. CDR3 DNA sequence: TGTGCCTCCGCCCTGACACCAAGCTATGGCTACACCTTC. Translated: CASALTPSYGYTF.